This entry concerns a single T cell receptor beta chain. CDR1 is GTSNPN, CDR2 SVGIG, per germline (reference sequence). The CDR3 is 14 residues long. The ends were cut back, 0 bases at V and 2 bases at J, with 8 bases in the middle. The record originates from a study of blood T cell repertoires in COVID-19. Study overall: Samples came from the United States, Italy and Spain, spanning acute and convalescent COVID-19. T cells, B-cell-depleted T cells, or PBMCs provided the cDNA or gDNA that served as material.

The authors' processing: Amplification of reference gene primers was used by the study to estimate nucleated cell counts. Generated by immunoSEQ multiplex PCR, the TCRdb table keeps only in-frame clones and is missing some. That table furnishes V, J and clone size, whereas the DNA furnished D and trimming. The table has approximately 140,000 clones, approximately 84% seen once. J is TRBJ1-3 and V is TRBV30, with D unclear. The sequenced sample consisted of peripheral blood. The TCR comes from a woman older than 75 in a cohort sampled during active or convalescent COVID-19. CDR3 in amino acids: CAWSVRETGNTIYF. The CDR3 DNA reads TGTGCCTGGAGTGTGAGGGAAACTGGAAACACCATATATTTT.